This T cell receptor beta chain appears in the sequencing data of a study of memory CD4+ T cells and cytomegalovirus serostatus. At the level of the study: Of the healthy Belgian adults, 9 were CMV seropositive and about 24 seronegative.

Authors' methods: Out-of-frame sequences were removed, leaving around 2.2 million distinct TCRbeta sequences. Profiling relied on immunoSEQ multiplex PCR, and the TCRdb table lists in-frame clones only, not all of them. The V and J calls and clone size come from that table; D and trimming were worked out from the DNA. The sample records over 65,000 clones, around 80% being singletons. Germline V lookup: CDR1 SGHTA, CDR2 FQGNSA. The CDR3 is 13 amino acids. V dropped 2 bases and J dropped 9 bases, with 13 bases sitting between them. Single viable CD3+CD4+CD8-CD45RO+ cells were sorted as the memory CD4+ T cells.

The sequence came from an adult in good health and CMV-seronegative. The chain recombines TRBV7-2 with TRBJ1-1, with D perhaps matching TRBD1 (5 bases). Material: memory CD4+ T cells from blood. CDR3 sequence: CASSLIGAQQAFF. The DNA for the CDR3 is TGTGCCAGCAGCTTAATTGGGGCCCAGCAAGCTTTCTTT. The variable domain in full, with the rest retrieved from reference TRBV7-2 and TRBJ1-1, is GAGVSQSPSNKVTEKGKDVELRCDPISGHTALYWYRQSLGQGLEFLIYFQGNSAPDKSGLPSDRFSAERTGGSVSTLTIQRTQQEDSAVYLCASSLIGAQQAFFGQGTRLTVV.